The clone carrying this T cell receptor (beta chain) was seen many times. This specimen comes from a study of human T cells and chemical hapten exposure. Background on the study: Sensitization involved placing 2% DPC onto an approximately 2 cm by approximately 2 cm region of upper inner arm skin.

Time point here: patch test 1, 2 weeks after DPC sensitization. Treatment here: therapeutic diphenylcyclopropenone sensitization with weekly scalp DPC. Library construction involved attaching unique molecular identifiers to individual cDNA molecules, which allowed quantitative, reproducible TCR counting. One entry per CDR3 protein results from TCRdb running MiXCR on the RACE reads. The sample carries tens of thousands of distinct CDR3 sequences, around 9.3% recorded once. This TCR was sampled from a woman aged 35 to 49 with alopecia areata. Some clones in this sample may be carry-over from other donors' samples. Specimen: whole blood, collected in connection with sensitization to the hapten diphenylcyclopropenone (DPC).

Here the CDR3 reads CASRQRGGGDEQFF. CDR3 sequence (DNA): TGTGCCAGCCGCCAGCGGGGGGGCGGGGATGAGCAGTTCTTC. V and J are TRBV2 and TRBJ2-1, with TRBD2 matching 10 bases. Trimming at V came to 8 bases and at J to 8 bases, leaving 9 bases not matched to a gene. Germline V CDR1 and CDR2: SNHLY, FYNNEI. This CDR3 region has 14 residues.